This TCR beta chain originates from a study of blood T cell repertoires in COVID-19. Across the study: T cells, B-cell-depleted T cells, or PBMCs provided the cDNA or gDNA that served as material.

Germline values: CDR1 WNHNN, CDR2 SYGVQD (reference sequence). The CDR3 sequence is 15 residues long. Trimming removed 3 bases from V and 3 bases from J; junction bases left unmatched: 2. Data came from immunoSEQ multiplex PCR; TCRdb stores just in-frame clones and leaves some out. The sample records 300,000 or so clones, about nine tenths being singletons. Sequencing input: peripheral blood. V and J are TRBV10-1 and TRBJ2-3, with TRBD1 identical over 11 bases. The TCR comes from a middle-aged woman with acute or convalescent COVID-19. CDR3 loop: CASSEGTGGTDTQYF. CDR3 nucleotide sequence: TGCGCCAGCAGTGAAGGGACAGGGGGAACAGATACGCAGTATTTT.